This T cell receptor beta chain was recovered during a study of T cells after posttransplantation cyclophosphamide (TCRdb year 2016). For the study in its entirety: Using TRB sequencing, the study followed how the T cell repertoire reconstituted after myeloablative bone marrow transplantation in which posttransplantation cyclophosphamide served as GVHD prophylaxis. TRB sequencing was performed on blood from all 34 PTCy patients with 1-year posttransplant specimens. Public TRB sequences were checked against a database of over 3,600 sequences associated with responses to pathogens, tumor antigens, self-antigens and alloantigens. Because TRA and TRB clonality correlated tightly in several samples, later TCR analyses were limited to TRB. Antigen receptor sequencing was done on samples from 35 to 40 PTCy-treated patients and from some 15 related bone marrow donors of those patients. In 3 patients, up to about 3 additional blood samples taken between 2 and 5.2 years after transplant also underwent TRB sequencing, as did pretransplant blood from a handful of patients.

Study-wide findings and limitations: The TRB repertoires of T cells infiltrating skin or the GI tract showed only limited overlap with the TRB repertoires found in blood. Across the approximately 47 patients, TRB clonality was highly associated with recipient CMV seropositivity and CMV reactivation, and diversity with PTCy was similar to that in the CNI/methotrexate controls. Donor-recipient similarity was low at 1-2 months but increased during the first year, and donor CD8+ memory clones often dominated later blood repertoires.

A remark on this clone: Its antigen remains undetermined. No much larger clonotype is one base removed from it; base qualities were not supplied.

Read against the paper, the sample's treatment or condition label means: high-dose cyclophosphamide on days +3 and +4 as single-agent GVHD prophylaxis. Patients in the PTCy group got busulfan and fludarabine conditioning, a marrow graft from a related or unrelated donor, and cyclophosphamide on days +3 and +4. The PTCy-treated patients were enrolled in a prospective multi-institutional clinical trial. Peripheral blood and bone marrow mononuclear cells were isolated by Ficoll-Hypaque density centrifugation and cryopreserved. The germline V gene (reference sequence) provides CDR1 SEHNR and CDR2 FQNEAQ. The junction shows trimming of 4 bases on V and 4 bases on J, plus 11 bases between the germline ends. From the cysteine through the phenylalanine, the CDR3 covers 13 amino acids. Here the CDR3 DNA is all that survives: 39 bases in frame from base 1. TRB sequencing used genomic DNA with the immunoSEQ assay at survey resolution or the hsTCRB kit. On the authors' methods: The immunoSEQ software handled the initial read processing, while the LymphoSeq R package was used for the repertoire analyses. For each TRB dataset, clonality was calculated as 1 minus normalized Shannon entropy, and the Gini coefficient was computed as well. To infer phenotypes in unsorted samples, TRB sequences from sorted subsets of the recipient or donor were mapped onto unsorted samples from the same recipient. TCRdb took this table from immuneACCESS and kept in-frame rearrangements with V and J called. Such tables lack part of the clones; where checked against another copy, unresolved V genes explain under half of the gap, and the rest is unexplained. V and J calls and clone size are given by that table; D and trimming were obtained from the DNA. Counted in this sample were about 42,000 clones; roughly 88% of them appeared once. The top ten hold over 2% of the sample.

This material consisted of PBMCs, taken 62 days after allogeneic stem cell transplant with posttransplant cyclophosphamide. The chain joins TRBV7-9 to TRBJ2-7, with a weak D call of TRBD2 (5 bases match). The sequence was obtained from a male patient aged 55 to 69 who received an allogeneic stem cell transplant from a related donor and was CMV-positive. Some T cells may be donor cells from the graft after a transplant. The nucleotides read TGTGCCAGCAGCTCCCGCCGGGAATACGAGCAGTACTTC. It encodes CASSSRREYEQYF.